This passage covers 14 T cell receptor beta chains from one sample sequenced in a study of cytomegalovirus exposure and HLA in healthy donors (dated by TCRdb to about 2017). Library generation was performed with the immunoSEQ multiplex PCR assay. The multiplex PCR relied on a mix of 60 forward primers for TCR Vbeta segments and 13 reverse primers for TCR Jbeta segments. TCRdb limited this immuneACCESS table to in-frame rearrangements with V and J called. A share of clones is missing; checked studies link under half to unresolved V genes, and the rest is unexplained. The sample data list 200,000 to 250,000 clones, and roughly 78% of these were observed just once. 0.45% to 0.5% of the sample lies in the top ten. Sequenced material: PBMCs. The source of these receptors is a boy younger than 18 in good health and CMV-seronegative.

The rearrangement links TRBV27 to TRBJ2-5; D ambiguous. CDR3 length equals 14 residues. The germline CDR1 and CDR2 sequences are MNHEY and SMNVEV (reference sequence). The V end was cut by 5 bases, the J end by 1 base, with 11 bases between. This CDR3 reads CASSPSYLQETQYF. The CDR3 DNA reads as TGTGCCAGCAGTCCTTCCTACCTCCAAGAGACCCAGTACTTC.

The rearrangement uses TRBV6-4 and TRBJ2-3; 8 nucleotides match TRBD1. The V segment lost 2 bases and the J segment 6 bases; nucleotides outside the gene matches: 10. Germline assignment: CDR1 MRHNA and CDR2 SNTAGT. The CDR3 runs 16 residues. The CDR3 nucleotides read TGTGCCAGCAGTGACCAGCAGGGGGCGTATGAGGATACGCAGTATTTT. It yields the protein CASSDQQGAYEDTQYF.

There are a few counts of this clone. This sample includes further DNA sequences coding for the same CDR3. CDR3 amino acids: CASSPSSYEQYF. Written as DNA, the CDR3 is TGTGCCAGCTCACCGAGCTCCTACGAGCAGTACTTC. This chain joins TRBV18 and TRBJ2-7; no clear D gene. CDR1 and CDR2 (germline): KGHSH, LQKENI. The CDR3 is 12 residues long. V lost 3 bases and J 0 bases, leaving 3 bases between the germline ends.

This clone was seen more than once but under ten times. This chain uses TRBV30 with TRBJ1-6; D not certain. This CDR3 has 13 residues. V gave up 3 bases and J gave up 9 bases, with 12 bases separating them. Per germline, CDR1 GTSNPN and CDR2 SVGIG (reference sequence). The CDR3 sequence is CAWSPGSGSPLHF. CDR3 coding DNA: TGTGCCTGGAGCCCCGGGAGTGGTTCACCCCTCCACTTT.

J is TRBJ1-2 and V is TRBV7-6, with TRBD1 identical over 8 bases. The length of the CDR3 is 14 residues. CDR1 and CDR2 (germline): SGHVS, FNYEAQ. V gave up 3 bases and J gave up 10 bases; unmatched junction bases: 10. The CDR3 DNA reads TGTGCCAGCAGCTTTGGGAGACAGGGGAATGACTACACCTTC. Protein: CASSFGRQGNDYTF.

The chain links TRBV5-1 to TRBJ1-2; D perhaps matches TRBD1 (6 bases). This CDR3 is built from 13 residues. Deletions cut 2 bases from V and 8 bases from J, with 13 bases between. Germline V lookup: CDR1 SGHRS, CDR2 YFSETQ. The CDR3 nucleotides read TGCGCCAGCAGCTTCCCAGGGGTAGAGGGCTACACCTTC. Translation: CASSFPGVEGYTF.

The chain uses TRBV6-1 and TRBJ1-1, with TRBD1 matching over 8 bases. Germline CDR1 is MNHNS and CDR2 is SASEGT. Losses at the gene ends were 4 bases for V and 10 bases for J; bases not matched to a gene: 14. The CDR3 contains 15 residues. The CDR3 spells CASSAIDRGEGAAFF. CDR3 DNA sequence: TGTGCCAGCAGTGCTATCGACAGGGGCGAAGGAGCAGCTTTCTTT.

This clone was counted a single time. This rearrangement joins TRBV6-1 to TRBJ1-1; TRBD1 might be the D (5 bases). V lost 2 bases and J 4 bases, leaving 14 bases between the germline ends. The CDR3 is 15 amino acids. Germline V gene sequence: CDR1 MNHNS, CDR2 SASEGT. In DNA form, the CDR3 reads TGTGCCAGCAGTGAAAGGAGCCGGGGGAGCACTGAAGCTTTCTTT. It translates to CASSERSRGSTEAFF.

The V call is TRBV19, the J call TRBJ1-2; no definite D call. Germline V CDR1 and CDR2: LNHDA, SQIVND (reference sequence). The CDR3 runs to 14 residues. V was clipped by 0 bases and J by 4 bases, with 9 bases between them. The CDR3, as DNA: TGTGCCAGTAGTATAGATGGGGAGTCCTATGGCTACACCTTC. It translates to CASSIDGESYGYTF. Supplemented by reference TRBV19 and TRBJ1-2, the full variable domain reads DGGITQSPKYLFRKEGQNVTLSCEQNLNHDAMYWYRQDPGQGLRLIYYSQIVNDFQKGDIAEGYSVSREKKESFPLTVTSAQKNPTAFYLCASSIDGESYGYTFGSGTRLTVV.

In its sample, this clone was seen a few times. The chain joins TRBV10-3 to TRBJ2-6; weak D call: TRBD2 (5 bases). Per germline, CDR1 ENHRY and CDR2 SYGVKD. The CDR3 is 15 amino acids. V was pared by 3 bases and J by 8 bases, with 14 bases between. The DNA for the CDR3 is TGTGCCATCAGTGACCTATCCCCGGGGACCAACGTCCTGACTTTC. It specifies CAISDLSPGTNVLTF.

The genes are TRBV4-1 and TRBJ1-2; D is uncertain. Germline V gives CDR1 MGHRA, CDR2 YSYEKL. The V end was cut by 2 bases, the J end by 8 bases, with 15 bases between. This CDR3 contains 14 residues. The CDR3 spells CASSQYREYSGYTF. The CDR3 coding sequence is TGCGCCAGCAGCCAATATAGGGAGTATTCGGGCTACACCTTC.

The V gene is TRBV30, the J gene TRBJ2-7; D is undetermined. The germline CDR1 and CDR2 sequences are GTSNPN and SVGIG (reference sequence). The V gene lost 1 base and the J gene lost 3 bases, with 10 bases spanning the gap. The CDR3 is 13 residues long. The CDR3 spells CAWSGAGFYEQYF. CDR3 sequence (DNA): TGTGCCTGGAGTGGGGCAGGTTTCTACGAGCAGTACTTC.

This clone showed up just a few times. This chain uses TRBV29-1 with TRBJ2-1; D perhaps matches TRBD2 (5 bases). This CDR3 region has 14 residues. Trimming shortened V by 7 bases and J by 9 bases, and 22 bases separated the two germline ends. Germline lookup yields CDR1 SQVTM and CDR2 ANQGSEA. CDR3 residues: CSGCSSVRDGEQFF. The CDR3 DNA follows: TGCAGCGGGTGCAGTAGCGTTCGCGATGGTGAGCAGTTCTTC.

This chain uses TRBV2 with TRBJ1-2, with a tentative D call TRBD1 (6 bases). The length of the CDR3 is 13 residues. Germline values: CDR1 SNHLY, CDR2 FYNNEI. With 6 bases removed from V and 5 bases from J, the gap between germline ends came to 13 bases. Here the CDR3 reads CASSPGQLYGYTF. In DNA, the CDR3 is TGTGCCAGCAGCCCCGGACAGCTTTATGGCTACACCTTC.